The subject of this entry is one TCR beta chain. This clonotype was observed many times. Its antigen remains undetermined. No much larger clone is present one base from it, and per-base qualities are unavailable. The 35 to 40 donors, aged 6 to 90 years, were systemically healthy Caucasian individuals from Russia. Each donor gave approximately 9.4 milliliters of peripheral blood, drawn into EDTA-treated Vacutainer tubes. Ficoll-Paque density-gradient centrifugation was used to isolate PBMCs, with at least 7 million obtained per sample. Trizol reagent was used to extract total RNA from PBMCs, with at least 6 micrograms per sample. The percentages of naive CD45RAhigh/CD27high T cells were determined by flow cytometry on a PBMC aliquot from every donor. The method was 5' RACE. For sequencing, an Illumina HiSeq 2500 was employed. A second PCR of about 7 to 12 cycles was run with a J-beta primer mix and a sample-barcoded 5' primer. A template-switch 5' adaptor carrying 12 random nucleotides introduced a unique molecular identifier onto each TCR beta cDNA molecule. Each sample yielded at least 2.5 million CDR3-containing paired-end reads. First-strand cDNA synthesis was performed from all RNA using the Mint cDNA synthesis kit, with priming by a TRBC-specific oligonucleotide. All cDNA was treated with uracil-DNA glycosylase and then went through a first 18-cycle PCR with the universal primers M1SS and BC2_uni_R. Processing in the source paper ran as follows. Each sample was normalized by randomly selecting 1 million high-quality reads, each carrying a distinct molecular identifier. Reads with shared molecular identifiers were discarded instead of being binned into consensus sequences. MiTCR, set to a Q25 quality threshold and the strictest error-elimination algorithm, was used for CDR3 identification, clonotype clustering and error correction. A nonparametric unseen species model with Euler transformation was used to estimate lower-bound total TCR beta diversity. Clones were called with MiXCR by TCRdb after fastp trimmed the public reads at Q25, and only in-frame beta chains were retained. Every entry covers one CDR3 protein and lists the most common genes and DNA from its rows. These V and J calls rely on TCRdb rather than the paper's analysis. Counted in this sample were hundreds of thousands of distinct CDR3 sequences; less than 60% of them appeared once. The ten largest clones take up about 26% of the sample.

The entry originates in a study of blood T cells in healthy people across ages (dated by TCRdb to between 2015 and 2016). General notes on the study: In model experiments, template switching captured about one uniquely barcoded TCR beta cDNA molecule for every two T cells. To track age-related changes in TCR beta repertoire diversity, the study relied on deep sequencing normalized with unique cDNA molecular identifiers. The donors were divided into four age groups: young (average approximately 15 years), middle-aged (almost 40), aged (about 61) and long-lived (82). To avoid experimental bias, donors of different ages were randomly spread across the sequencing lanes. For two donors (one aged 18 to 29 and one aged 80 or older), the study analyzed two additional independent replicas of 1 million unique cDNA reads from the same blood draw.

In the germline V gene, CDR1 corresponds to SGHRS and CDR2 to YFSETQ. The CDR3 runs 13 residues from the cysteine to the phenylalanine. Of all the DNA, just the CDR3 is kept, 39 bases in frame from base 1. The junction carries 5 bases between V and J, which are trimmed by 4 bases and 0 bases respectively. On the study overall, not on this receptor specifically: Conclusive comparison of naive and antigen-experienced compartments was prevented by the profiling of bulk unsorted PBMCs. Observed TCR beta diversity correlated strongly with the percentage of naive T cells measured by flow cytometry. Compared with the aged group, more naive CD4+ T cells, fewer expanded clones and increased TCR diversity were shown by the long-lived group, suggesting age selection. Because the CMV infection status of the donors was unknown, age-related changes in expanded clonotypes may potentially have been confounded. As age increased, observed TCR beta diversity per million T cells dropped in a roughly linear way, and a significant reduction was already evident by age roughly 36. Estimates of total diversity from one million sequenced T cells were regarded as lower bounds and underestimates.

The specimen sequenced was blood. This receptor was identified in an elderly man in good health. The V gene is TRBV5-1 and the J gene is TRBJ1-5, with an unclear D gene assignment. For the CDR3, the sequence is CASSVDSNQPQHF. The nucleotides are TGCGCCAGCAGCGTCGATAGCAATCAGCCCCAGCATTTT.